This TCR beta chain stems from a study of T cell responses to AZD1222 COVID-19 vaccine (dated by TCRdb to the early 2020s). As for the study more broadly: Because spike-specific TCR depth and breadth did not differ between the two schedules, AZD1222 recipients who got a second dose at roughly 4 weeks were pooled with those who got a second dose at roughly 12 weeks. TCR sequencing was performed for over 230 trial participants, of whom around 200 were given two doses of AZD1222 and around 26 were given two doses of MenACWY control vaccine. Trial participants were enrolled by age into subgroups of 18-55, 56-69 and 70-plus years, and about 150, 27 and 61 TCR-sequenced participants, respectively, were included in these subgroups.

Results and caveats for the whole study, not just this receptor: A significant rise in spike-specific TCR breadth and depth was observed after two AZD1222 doses relative to day 0 and relative to MenACWY recipients. Nearly half of unique spike-specific TCRs reportedly recognized epitopes outside regions mutated in the B.1.351 and B.1.1.7 variants. Participants were mostly white British and included more females than males, and it was suggested by the authors that clonal diversity may have been underestimated. The vaccine-associated CD4 TCRs covered the entire spike protein, and the dominant responses fell in regions 160-218 and 743-854. Conclusions about previously exposed vaccinees are limited because only five to seven AZD1222 recipients were SARS-CoV-2 seropositive at baseline. Because no samples from the day 14 peak response were available, repertoires could be characterized only after the peak T cell response. The 56-69-year group was small, and its depth increase did not reach significance, likely because of low power.

The CDR3 regions of human TCRbeta chains were subjected to immunosequencing. Per the source publication's procedure: Repertoire TCRs were checked for matches against a reference library of SARS-CoV-2-specific TCRs that had been generated using the MIRA antigen-specificity platform. Breadth meant the fraction of unique TCRs that were SARS-CoV-2-associated, whereas depth meant the fraction of total T cells that were SARS-CoV-2-associated. Using the MIRA data, every spike-specific TCR was mapped to the spike region that the TCR reacted to and assigned to either a CD4 or a CD8 class. Log10-transformed breadth and depth values were compared by one-way ANOVA with Sidak's multiple comparisons tests. Imported from immuneACCESS, the table was reduced by TCRdb to in-frame sequences with V and J called. These copies leave out some clones; in studies compared against another copy, an unresolved V gene accounts for under half, and the cause of the remainder is not known. The V and J calls and the clone size are those of that table, but D and trimming were determined from the DNA. The table for this sample lists over 85,000 clones; under 95% of them were counted only once. The top ten clones comprise over 6% of the sample.

The V end loses 4 bases and the J end loses 2 bases, and a stretch of 9 bases separates them. From the cysteine up to the phenylalanine, the CDR3 has a length of 15 residues. Just CDR3 DNA is preserved here, 45 bases in frame from base 1. CDR1 and CDR2, looked up from the germline V gene, are SGHNT and YENEEA. As regards this clone: Its antigen is currently not known. Base qualities are not recorded, but no much larger clone differs from it by a single base.

The time point label of this sample denotes: baseline before first vaccination. The vaccinee samples were drawn from two UK trials, COV001 and COV002, one of which was a single-blind randomized controlled phase 2/3 trial testing AZD1222 (ChAdOx1 nCoV-19) in healthy adults. Trial participant PBMC samples were collected at day 0 and day 28 after the second dose for TCRbeta chain sequencing. The source material was peripheral blood, sampled on day 0 of AZD1222 vaccination. The rearrangement combines TRBV11-3 with TRBJ2-6, with a weak D call of TRBD1 (5 bases match). The receptor comes from an adult in good health. The nucleotide sequence reads TGTGCCAGCAGCTCCGGACAAACTGGGGCCAACGTCCTGACTTTC. This sequence encodes CASSSGQTGANVLTF.